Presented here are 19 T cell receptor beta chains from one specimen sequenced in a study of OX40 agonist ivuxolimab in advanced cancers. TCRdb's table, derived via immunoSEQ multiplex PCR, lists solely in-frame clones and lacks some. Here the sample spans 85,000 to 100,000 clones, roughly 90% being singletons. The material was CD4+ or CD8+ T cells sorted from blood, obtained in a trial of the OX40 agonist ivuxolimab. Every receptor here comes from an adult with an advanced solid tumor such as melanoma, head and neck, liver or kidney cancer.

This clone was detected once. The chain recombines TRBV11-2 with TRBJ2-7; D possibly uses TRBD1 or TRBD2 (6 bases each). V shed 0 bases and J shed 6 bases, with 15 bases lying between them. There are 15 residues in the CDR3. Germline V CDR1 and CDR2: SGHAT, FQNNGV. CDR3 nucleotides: TGTGCCAGCAGCTTAGATCAAAGCCGGGGGCGCGAGCAGTACTTC. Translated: CASSLDQSRGREQYF.

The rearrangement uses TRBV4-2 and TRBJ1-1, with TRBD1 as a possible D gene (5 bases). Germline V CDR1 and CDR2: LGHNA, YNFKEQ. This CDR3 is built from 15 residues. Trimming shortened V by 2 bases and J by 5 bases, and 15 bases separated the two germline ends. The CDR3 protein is CASSQSSAQGTEAFF. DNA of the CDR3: TGTGCCAGCAGCCAAAGTTCCGCTCAGGGAACTGAAGCTTTCTTT.

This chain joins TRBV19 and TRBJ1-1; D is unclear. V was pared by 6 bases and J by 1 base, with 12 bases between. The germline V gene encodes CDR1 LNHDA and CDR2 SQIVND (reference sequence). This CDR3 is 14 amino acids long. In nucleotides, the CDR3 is TGTGCCAGTAGACTCACGGGCGGGAACACTGAAGCTTTCTTT. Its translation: CASRLTGGNTEAFF.

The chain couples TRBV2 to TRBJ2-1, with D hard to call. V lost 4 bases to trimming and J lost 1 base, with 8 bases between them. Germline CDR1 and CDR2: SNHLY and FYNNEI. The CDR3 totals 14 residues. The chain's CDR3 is CASSVLKSYNEQFF. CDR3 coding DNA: TGTGCCAGCAGTGTATTGAAGTCCTACAATGAGCAGTTCTTC.

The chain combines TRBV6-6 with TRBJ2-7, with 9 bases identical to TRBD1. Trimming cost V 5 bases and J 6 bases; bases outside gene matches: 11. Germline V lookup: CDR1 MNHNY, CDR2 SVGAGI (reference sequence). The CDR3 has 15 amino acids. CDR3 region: CASSPSGTGRAEQYF. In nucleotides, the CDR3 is TGTGCCAGCAGTCCCTCCGGGACAGGGAGGGCCGAGCAGTACTTC.

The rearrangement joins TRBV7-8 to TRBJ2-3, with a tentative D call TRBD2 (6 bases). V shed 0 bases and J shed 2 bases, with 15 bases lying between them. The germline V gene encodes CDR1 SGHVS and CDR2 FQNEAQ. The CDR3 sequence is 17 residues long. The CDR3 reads CASSLAEGNLPTDTQYF. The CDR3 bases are TGTGCCAGCAGCTTAGCGGAGGGGAACTTACCCACAGATACGCAGTATTTT. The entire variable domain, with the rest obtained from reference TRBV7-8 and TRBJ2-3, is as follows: GAGVSQSPRYKVAKRGQDVALRCDPISGHVSLFWYQQALGQGPEFLTYFQNEAQLDKSGLPSDRFFAERPEGSVSTLKIQRTQQEDSAVYLCASSLAEGNLPTDTQYFGPGTRLTVL.

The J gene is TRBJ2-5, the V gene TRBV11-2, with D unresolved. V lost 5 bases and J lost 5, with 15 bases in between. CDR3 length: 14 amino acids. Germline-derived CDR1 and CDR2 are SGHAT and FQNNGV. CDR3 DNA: TGTGCCAGCAGCCAATCAAGGACGAGCGAGACCCAGTACTTC. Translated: CASSQSRTSETQYF. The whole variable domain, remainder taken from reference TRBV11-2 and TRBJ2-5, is EAGVAQSPRYKIIEKRQSVAFWCNPISGHATLYWYQQILGQGPKLLIQFQNNGVVDDSQLPKDRFSAERLKGVDSTLKIQPAKLEDSAVYLCASSQSRTSETQYFGPGTRLLVL.

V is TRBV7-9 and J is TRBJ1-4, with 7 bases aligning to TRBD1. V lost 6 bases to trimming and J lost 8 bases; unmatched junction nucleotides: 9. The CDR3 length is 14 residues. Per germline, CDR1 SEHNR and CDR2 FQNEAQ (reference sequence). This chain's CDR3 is CASSPTGNFEKLFF. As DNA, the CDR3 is TGTGCCAGCAGTCCGACAGGGAATTTCGAAAAACTGTTTTTT.

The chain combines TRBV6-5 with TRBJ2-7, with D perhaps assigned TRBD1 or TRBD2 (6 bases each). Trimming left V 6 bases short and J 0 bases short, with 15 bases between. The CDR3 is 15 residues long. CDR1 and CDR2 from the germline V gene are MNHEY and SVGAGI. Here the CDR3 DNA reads TGTGCCAGCAGAACGGGGGCGGACAGCTCCTACGAGCAGTACTTC. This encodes CASRTGADSSYEQYF.

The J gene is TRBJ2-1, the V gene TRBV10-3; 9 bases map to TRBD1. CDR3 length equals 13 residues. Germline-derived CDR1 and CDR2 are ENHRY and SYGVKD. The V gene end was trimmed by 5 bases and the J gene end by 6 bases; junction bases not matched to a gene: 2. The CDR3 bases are TGTGCCATCAGTTGGGACAGGGTCAATGAGCAGTTCTTC. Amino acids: CAISWDRVNEQFF.

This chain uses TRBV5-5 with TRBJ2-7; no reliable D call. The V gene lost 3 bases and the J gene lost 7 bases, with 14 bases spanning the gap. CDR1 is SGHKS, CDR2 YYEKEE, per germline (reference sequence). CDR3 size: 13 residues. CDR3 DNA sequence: TGTGCCAGCAGCTACTCTAGTTCTTGGGAGCAGTACTTC. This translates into CASSYSSSWEQYF.

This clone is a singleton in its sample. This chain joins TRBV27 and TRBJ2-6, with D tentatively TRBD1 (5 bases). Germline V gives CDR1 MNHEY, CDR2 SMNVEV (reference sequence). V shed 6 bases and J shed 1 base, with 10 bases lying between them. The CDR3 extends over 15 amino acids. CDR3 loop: CASRYQGSGANVLTF. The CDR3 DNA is TGTGCCAGCAGGTATCAGGGTTCTGGGGCCAACGTCCTGACTTTC. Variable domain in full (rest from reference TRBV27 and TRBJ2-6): EAQVTQNPRYLITVTGKKLTVTCSQNMNHEYMSWYRQDPGLGLRQIYYSMNVEVTDKGDVPEGYKVSRKEKRNFPLILESPSPNQTSLYFCASRYQGSGANVLTFGAGSRLTVL.

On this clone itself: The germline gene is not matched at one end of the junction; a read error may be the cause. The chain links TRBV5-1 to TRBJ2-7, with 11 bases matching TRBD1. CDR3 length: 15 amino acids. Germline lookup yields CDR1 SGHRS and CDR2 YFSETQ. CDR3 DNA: TGTGCCAGCAGCTTGTGGGACAGGGGGTTCTACGAGCAGTACTTC. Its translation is CASSLWDRGFYEQYF. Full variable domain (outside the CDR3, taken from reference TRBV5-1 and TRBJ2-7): KAGVTQTPRYLIKTRGQQVTLSCSPISGHRSVSWYQQTPGQGLQFLFEYFSETQRNKGNFPGRFSGRQFSNSRSEMNVSTLELGDSALYLCASSLWDRGFYEQYFGPGTRLTVT.

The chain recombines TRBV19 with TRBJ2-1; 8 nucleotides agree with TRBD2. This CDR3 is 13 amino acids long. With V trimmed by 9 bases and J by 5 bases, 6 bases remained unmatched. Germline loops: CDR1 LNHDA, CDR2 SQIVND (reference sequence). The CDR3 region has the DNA TGTGCCAGGACTTTGGGACTAGACAATGAGCAGTTCTTC. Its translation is CARTLGLDNEQFF.

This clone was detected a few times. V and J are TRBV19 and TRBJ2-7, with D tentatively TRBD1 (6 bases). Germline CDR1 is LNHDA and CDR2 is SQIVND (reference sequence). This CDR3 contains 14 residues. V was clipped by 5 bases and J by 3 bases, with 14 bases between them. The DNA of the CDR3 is TGTGCCAGTAGTGTGACAGGATCTGGCTACGAGCAGTACTTC. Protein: CASSVTGSGYEQYF. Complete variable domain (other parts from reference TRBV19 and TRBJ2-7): DGGITQSPKYLFRKEGQNVTLSCEQNLNHDAMYWYRQDPGQGLRLIYYSQIVNDFQKGDIAEGYSVSREKKESFPLTVTSAQKNPTAFYLCASSVTGSGYEQYFGPGTRLTVT.

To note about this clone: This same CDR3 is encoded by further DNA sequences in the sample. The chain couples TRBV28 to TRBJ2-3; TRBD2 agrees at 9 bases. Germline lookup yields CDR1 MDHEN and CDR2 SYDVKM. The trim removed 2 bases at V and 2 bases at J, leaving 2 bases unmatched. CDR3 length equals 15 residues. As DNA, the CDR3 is TGTGCCAGCAGTTTAGCGGGAGGGCCCACAGATACGCAGTATTTT. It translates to CASSLAGGPTDTQYF.

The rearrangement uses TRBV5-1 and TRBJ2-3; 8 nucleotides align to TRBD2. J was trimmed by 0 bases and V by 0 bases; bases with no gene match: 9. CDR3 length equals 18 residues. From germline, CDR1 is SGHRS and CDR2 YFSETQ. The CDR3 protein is CASSLVGGRTSSTDTQYF. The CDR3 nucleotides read TGCGCCAGCAGCTTGGTGGGCGGGAGGACGTCTAGCACAGATACGCAGTATTTT.

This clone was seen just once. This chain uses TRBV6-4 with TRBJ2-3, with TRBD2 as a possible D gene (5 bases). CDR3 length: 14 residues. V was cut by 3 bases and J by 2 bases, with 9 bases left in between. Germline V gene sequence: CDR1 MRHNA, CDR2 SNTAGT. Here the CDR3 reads CASSEDSYTDTQYF. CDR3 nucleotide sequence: TGTGCCAGCAGTGAGGACTCCTACACAGATACGCAGTATTTT.

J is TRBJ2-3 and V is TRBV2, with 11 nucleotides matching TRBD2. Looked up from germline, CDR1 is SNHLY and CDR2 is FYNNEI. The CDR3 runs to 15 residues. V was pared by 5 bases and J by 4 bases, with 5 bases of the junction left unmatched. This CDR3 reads CASSLLAGAADTQYF. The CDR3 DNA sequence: TGTGCCAGCAGTTTACTAGCGGGAGCGGCAGATACGCAGTATTTT.